This is a list of T cell receptor beta chains from one sample in a study of blood T cell repertoires in COVID-19. Repertoires were generated with immunoSEQ multiplex PCR, while TCRdb's copy carries only in-frame clones and drops some. Among about 170,000 clones listed, 84% were seen once. Sample: peripheral blood. Receptor source: a man younger than 35 with active or convalescent COVID-19. CDR3s include the opening cysteine and the closing phenylalanine or tryptophan. The D gene is left open where the match is weak. Size is omitted from some rows. Given values are once, few, many or a class for expanded clones.

abundance	v_gene	d_gene	j_gene	CDR3nt	CDR3aa
few	TRBV3-1/TRBV3-2	-	TRBJ2-7	TGTGCCAGCAGCCAAGGGCGGACAAGGAATTACGAGCAGTACTTC	CASSQGRTRNYEQYF
-	TRBV9	TRBD2	TRBJ2-2	TGTGCCAGCAGCTCCGGATGGGGGGGAGGGATCGAGACCGGGGAGCTGTTTTTT	CASSSGWGGGIETGELFF
-	TRBV11-2	-	TRBJ1-2	TGTGCCAGCAGGTCACAGGGAAGGGTAGATGGCTACACCTTC	CASRSQGRVDGYTF
-	TRBV19	-	TRBJ1-2	TGTGCCAGTAGTATAGCGACGACTGCTAACTATGGCTACACCTTC	CASSIATTANYGYTF
once	TRBV6-5	-	TRBJ2-7	TGTGCCAGCAGTTACTACCGGGACACCGACAAGCAGTACTTC	CASSYYRDTDKQYF
once	TRBV19	-	TRBJ1-2	TGTGCCAGTAGTAATTCGCCAGGGGTTCCCTATGGCTACACCTTC	CASSNSPGVPYGYTF
once	TRBV10-3	TRBD2	TRBJ2-1	TGTGCCATCAGGGGGGATAGCGGGAGGGACGGTAATGAGCAGTTCTTC	CAIRGDSGRDGNEQFF
-	TRBV6-6	TRBD1	TRBJ2-7	TGTGCCAGCAGGGGCGACCGGGGACAGGGGGCGCGGGAGCAGTACTTC	CASRGDRGQGAREQYF
-	TRBV5-1	TRBD1	TRBJ1-2	TGCGCCAGCAGCGCTACAGGGGATCGGGGAGGCTACACCTTC	CASSATGDRGGYTF
-	TRBV11-1	-	TRBJ2-1	TGTGCCAGCAGCGGCCGAAGGAGGGATGAGCAGTTCTTC	CASSGRRRDEQFF
-	TRBV18	-	TRBJ2-7	TGTGCCAGCTCACGCCCGGAAGCAGGCTACGAGCAGTACTTC	CASSRPEAGYEQYF
-	TRBV3-1/TRBV3-2	TRBD2	TRBJ2-3	TGTGCCAGCAGCCAAGATTGGGGGTCCATAGCGGGGGCCTCAGATACGCAGTATTTT	CASSQDWGSIAGASDTQYF
once	TRBV12-3/TRBV12-4	-	TRBJ1-5	TGTGCCAGCAGTTTATCCCAGAATCAGCCCCAGCATTTT	CASSLSQNQPQHF
-	TRBV6-2/TRBV6-3	-	TRBJ2-5	TGTGCCAGCAGTTACGGGGGGAAAACCCAGTACTTC	CASSYGGKTQYF
-	TRBV27	-	TRBJ2-1	TGTGCCAGCAGTTTATACGGGGGATCGGACAATGAGCAGTTCTTC	CASSLYGGSDNEQFF
-	TRBV7-9	TRBD2	TRBJ2-3	TGTGCCAGCAGCCCAGGACTAGCGGAGAGCACAGATACGCAGTATTTT	CASSPGLAESTDTQYF
-	TRBV19	TRBD1	TRBJ1-2	TGTGCCAGTAAAACGACAGGGAACTATGGCTACACCTTC	CASKTTGNYGYTF
once	TRBV2	-	TRBJ1-5	TGTGCCAGCAGTACAGATAGCAATCAGCCCCAGCATTTT	CASSTDSNQPQHF
-	TRBV4-1	TRBD1	TRBJ2-5	TGCGCCAGCAGCCAGACGGACAGGGGAGAGACCCAGTACTTC	CASSQTDRGETQYF